The T cell receptor (beta chain) under discussion was sequenced for a study of graft-versus-host responses after intestinal transplantation. Study at large: For two to three years after anti-thymocyte globulin induction, all recipients took tacrolimus and steroids.

About this clone itself: The sample carries other DNA sequences with the same CDR3.

Irradiated, violet-dye-labeled stimulators (roughly 200,000) were plated alongside roughly 200,000 CFSE-labeled responders. Points from the study as a whole: With peak circulating GvH clone levels came an association with early post-transplant HvG declines. Within the allografts of patients who had graft-donor T cell macrochimerism, graft-versus-host to host-versus-graft clonal ratios were high.

This CDR3 comprises 14 residues. Germline CDR1 is MDHEN and CDR2 is SYDVKM. J was trimmed by 4 bases and V by 4 bases; bases with no gene match: 3. Some clones are missing from TCRdb's copy, which holds only in-frame ones; the method was immunoSEQ multiplex PCR. The sample shows around 14,000 clones, 25% to 35% of them seen only once. The clonotype was recovered from a human patient who received an intestinal transplant. This chain connects TRBV28 to TRBJ1-2, with 10 bases fitting TRBD1. The sequencing used alloreactive CD4+ T cells from a mixed lymphocyte reaction culture, collected before intestinal transplant. Regarding subset: CFSE-low proliferating T cells sorted from roughly six-day pre-transplant mixed lymphocyte reaction (GvH or HvG direction). The CDR3 here is CASSYRTGGYGYTF. The CDR3 nucleotides read TGTGCCAGCAGTTACAGGACAGGGGGCTATGGCTACACCTTC.